Listed here are 4 T cell receptor beta chains from one sample, sequenced in a study of T-cell reconstitution after alpha-beta-depleted transplantation in children. TCRbeta library construction was performed incorporating unique molecular identifiers. Each CDR3 protein is one row after TCRdb ran MiXCR on the PCR reads. The sample consists of about 440,000 distinct CDR3 sequences, around two fifths of them appearing once. The sample here was PBMCs, taken before TCRalphabeta/CD19-depleted stem cell transplant. These receptors were collected from a girl aged 2 to 10 with aplastic anemia, due to receive a stem cell transplant.

The table lists this clonotype with a few counts. The V gene is TRBV19, the J gene TRBJ1-1, with 9 bases fitting TRBD1. This CDR3 has 17 amino acids. Germline V gene sequence: CDR1 LNHDA, CDR2 SQIVND (reference sequence). Losses at the gene ends were 7 bases for V and 0 bases for J; bases not matched to a gene: 12. CDR3 sequence (DNA): TGTGCCAGTACCCAAAGGGGGACAGGGCTAGTGAACACTGAAGCTTTCTTT. Protein: CASTQRGTGLVNTEAFF. Full variable domain (remainder filled in from reference TRBV19 and TRBJ1-1): DGGITQSPKYLFRKEGQNVTLSCEQNLNHDAMYWYRQDPGQGLRLIYYSQIVNDFQKGDIAEGYSVSREKKESFPLTVTSAQKNPTAFYLCASTQRGTGLVNTEAFFGQGTRLTVV.

The chain links TRBV12-3 or TRBV12-4 to TRBJ1-1; possibly TRBD1 for D (6 bases). The V end was cut by 6 bases, the J end by 7 bases, with 18 bases between. CDR3 length equals 14 residues. For the CDR3, the DNA is TGTGCCAGCAGGGGGGCAGGGGAAGGGAGTGAAGCTTTCTTT. Translated, it gives CASRGAGEGSEAFF.

This clonotype was picked up one time. The chain is built from TRBV29-1 and TRBJ2-1; TRBD2 matches at 9 bases. The CDR3 contains 13 residues. Looked up from germline, CDR1 is SQVTM and CDR2 is ANQGSEA. V lost 3 bases, J lost 9 bases, and 6 bases stayed unmatched. This CDR3 is CSVDSSGSPEQFF. Here the CDR3 DNA reads TGCAGCGTTGATAGTAGCGGGAGTCCTGAGCAGTTCTTC.

This clonotype was observed a handful of times. The V call is TRBV10-3, the J call TRBJ2-7; D remains ambiguous. Between the trimmed V and J ends, which lost 6 bases and 0 bases, there was a span of 3 bases. The CDR3 extends over 11 amino acids. In germline, CDR1 is ENHRY, CDR2 SYGVKD. CDR3 bases: TGTGCCATCAGCAGCTCCTACGAGCAGTACTTC. It codes for CAISSSYEQYF.